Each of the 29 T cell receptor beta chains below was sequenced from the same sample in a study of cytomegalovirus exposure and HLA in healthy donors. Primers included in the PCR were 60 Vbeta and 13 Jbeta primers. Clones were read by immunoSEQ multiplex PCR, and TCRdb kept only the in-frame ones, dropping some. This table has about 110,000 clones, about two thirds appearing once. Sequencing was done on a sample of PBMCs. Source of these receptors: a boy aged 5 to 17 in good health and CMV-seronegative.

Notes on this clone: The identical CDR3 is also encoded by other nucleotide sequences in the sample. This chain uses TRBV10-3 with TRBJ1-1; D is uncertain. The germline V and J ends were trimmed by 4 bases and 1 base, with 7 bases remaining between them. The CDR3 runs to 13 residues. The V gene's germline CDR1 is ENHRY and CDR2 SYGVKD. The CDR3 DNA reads TGTGCCATCAGTGGCACAGAGAACACTGAAGCTTTCTTT. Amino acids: CAISGTENTEAFF.

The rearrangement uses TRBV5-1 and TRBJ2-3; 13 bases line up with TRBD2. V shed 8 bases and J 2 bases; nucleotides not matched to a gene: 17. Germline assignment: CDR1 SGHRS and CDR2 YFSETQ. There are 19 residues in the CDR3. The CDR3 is CASRRVSGTSGIHTDTQYF. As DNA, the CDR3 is TGCGCCAGTAGGAGGGTTTCCGGGACTAGCGGGATCCACACAGATACGCAGTATTTT.

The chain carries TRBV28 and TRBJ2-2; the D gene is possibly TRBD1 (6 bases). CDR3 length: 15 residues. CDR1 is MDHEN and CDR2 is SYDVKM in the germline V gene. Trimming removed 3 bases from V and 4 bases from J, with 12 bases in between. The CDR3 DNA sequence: TGTGCCAGCAGTTTTCTACAGGGCAGCACCGGGGAGCTGTTTTTT. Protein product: CASSFLQGSTGELFF.

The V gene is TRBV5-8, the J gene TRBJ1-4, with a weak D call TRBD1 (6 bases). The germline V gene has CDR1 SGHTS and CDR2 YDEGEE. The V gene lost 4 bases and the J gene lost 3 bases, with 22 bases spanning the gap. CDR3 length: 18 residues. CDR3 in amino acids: CASSLGQNAYGANEKLFF. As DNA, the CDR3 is TGTGCCAGCAGCCTAGGACAGAACGCATATGGGGCTAATGAAAAACTGTTTTTT.

CDR3 sequence (DNA): TGTGCCAGCAGTTCCGACAGTAGCAATCAGCCCCAGCATTTT. Translation: CASSSDSSNQPQHF. This chain links TRBV6-6 with TRBJ1-5; a possible D gene is TRBD1 (5 bases). Germline assignment: CDR1 MNHNY and CDR2 SVGAGI (reference sequence). V lost 4 bases to trimming and J lost 0 bases, with 7 bases between them. The CDR3 extends over 14 amino acids.

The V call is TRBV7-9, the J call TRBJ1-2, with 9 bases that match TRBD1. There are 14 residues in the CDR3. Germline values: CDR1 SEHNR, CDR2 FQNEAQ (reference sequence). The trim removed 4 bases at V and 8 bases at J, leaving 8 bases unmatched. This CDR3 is CASSSSGTGSGYTF. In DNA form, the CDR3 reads TGTGCCAGCAGCTCCTCGGGGACAGGGAGCGGCTACACCTTC.

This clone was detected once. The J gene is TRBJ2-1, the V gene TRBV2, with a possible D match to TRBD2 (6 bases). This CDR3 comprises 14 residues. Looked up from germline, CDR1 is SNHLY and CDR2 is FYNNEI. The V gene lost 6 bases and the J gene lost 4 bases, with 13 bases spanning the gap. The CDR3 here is CASRAAGTYNEQFF. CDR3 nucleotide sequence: TGTGCCAGCAGGGCCGCGGGAACATACAATGAGCAGTTCTTC.

DNA of the CDR3: TGTGCCAGCAGAACTACAGGGGGTCGGTCCTACGAGCAGTACTTC. Amino acid sequence: CASRTTGGRSYEQYF. V usage is TRBV2 and J usage is TRBJ2-7, with 8 positions matching TRBD1. Per the germline V gene, CDR1 is SNHLY and CDR2 is FYNNEI. The CDR3 length is 15 residues. The V segment lost 6 bases and the J segment 1 base; nucleotides outside the gene matches: 8. The entire variable domain, with the rest obtained from reference TRBV2 and TRBJ2-7, is as follows: EPEVTQTPSHQVTQMGQEVILRCVPISNHLYFYWYRQILGQKVEFLVSFYNNEISEKSEIFDDQFSVERPDGSNFTLKIRSTKLEDSAMYFCASRTTGGRSYEQYFGPGTRLTVT.

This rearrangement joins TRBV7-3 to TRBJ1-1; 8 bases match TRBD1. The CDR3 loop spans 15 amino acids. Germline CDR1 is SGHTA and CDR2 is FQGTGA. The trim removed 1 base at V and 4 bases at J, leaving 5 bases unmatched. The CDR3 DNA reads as TGTGCCAGCAGCTTAAGAGGACAGGGCCGCACTGAAGCTTTCTTT. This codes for CASSLRGQGRTEAFF.

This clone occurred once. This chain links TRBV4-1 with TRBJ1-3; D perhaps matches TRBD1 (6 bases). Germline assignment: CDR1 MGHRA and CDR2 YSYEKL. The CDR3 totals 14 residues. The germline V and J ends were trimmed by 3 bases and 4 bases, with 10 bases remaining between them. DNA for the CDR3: TGCGCCAGCAGCCACCCCGGACAGGGAAACACCATATATTTT. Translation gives CASSHPGQGNTIYF.

CDR3 bases: TGTGCTAGTGGTCCCCCTACGAACACTGAAGCTTTCTTT. It is translated as CASGPPTNTEAFF. This chain links TRBV12-5 with TRBJ1-1; D uncertain. Germline CDR1 LGHNT, CDR2 FRNRAP. The V gene lost 5 bases and the J gene lost 1 base, with 8 bases spanning the gap. The CDR3 has 13 residues. Looking up the rest from reference TRBV12-5 and TRBJ1-1 gives the full variable domain: DARVTQTPRHKVTEMGQEVTMRCQPILGHNTVFWYRQTMMQGLELLAYFRNRAPLDDSGMPKDRFSAEMPDATLATLKIQPSEPRDSAVYFCASGPPTNTEAFFGQGTRLTVV.

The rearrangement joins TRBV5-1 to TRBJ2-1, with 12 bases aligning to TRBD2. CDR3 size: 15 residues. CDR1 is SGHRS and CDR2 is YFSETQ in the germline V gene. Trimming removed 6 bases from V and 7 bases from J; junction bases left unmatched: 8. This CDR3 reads CASMASGGARNEQFF. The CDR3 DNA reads TGCGCCAGCATGGCTAGCGGGGGGGCACGGAATGAGCAGTTCTTC.

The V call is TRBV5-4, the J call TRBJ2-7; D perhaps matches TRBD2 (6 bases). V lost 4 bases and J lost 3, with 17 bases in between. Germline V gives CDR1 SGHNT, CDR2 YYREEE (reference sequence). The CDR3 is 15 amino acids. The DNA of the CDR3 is TGTGCCAGCAGCCCGGCTGGGGGGAGGAACTACGAGCAGTACTTC. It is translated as CASSPAGGRNYEQYF.

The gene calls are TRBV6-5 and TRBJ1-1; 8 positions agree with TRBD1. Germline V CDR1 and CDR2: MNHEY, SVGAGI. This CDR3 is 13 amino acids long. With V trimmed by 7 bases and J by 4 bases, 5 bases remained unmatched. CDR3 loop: CASIDRGGTEAFF. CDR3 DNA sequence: TGTGCCAGCATCGACAGGGGTGGCACTGAAGCTTTCTTT.

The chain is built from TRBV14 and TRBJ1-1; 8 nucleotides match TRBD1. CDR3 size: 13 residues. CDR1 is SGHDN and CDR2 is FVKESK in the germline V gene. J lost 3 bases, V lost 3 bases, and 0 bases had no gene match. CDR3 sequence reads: CASSQDRDTEAFF. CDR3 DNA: TGTGCCAGCAGCCAGGACAGGGACACTGAAGCTTTCTTT.

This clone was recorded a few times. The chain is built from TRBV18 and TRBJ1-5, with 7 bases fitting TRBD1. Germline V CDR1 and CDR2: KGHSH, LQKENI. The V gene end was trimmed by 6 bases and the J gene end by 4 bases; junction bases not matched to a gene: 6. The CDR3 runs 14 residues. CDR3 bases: TGTGCCAGCTCCGAGACAGGGAAGAATCAGCCCCAGCATTTT. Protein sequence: CASSETGKNQPQHF. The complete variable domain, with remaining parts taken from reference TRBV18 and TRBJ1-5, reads NAGVMQNPRHLVRRRGQEARLRCSPMKGHSHVYWYRQLPEEGLKFMVYLQKENIIDESGMPKERFSAEFPKEGPSILRIQQVVRGDSAAYFCASSETGKNQPQHFGDGTRLSIL.

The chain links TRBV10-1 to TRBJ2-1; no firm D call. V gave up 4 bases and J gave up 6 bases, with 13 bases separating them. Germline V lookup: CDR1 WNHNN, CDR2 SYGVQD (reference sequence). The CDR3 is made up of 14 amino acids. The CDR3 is CASSGGSLSNEQFF. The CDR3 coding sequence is TGCGCCAGCAGTGGAGGTTCGCTGAGCAATGAGCAGTTCTTC.

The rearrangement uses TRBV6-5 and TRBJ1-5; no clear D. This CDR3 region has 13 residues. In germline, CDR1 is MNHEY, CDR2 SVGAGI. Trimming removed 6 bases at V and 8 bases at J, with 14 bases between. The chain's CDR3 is CASSPREGKPQHF. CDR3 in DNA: TGTGCCAGCAGCCCCCGGGAGGGAAAGCCCCAGCATTTT.

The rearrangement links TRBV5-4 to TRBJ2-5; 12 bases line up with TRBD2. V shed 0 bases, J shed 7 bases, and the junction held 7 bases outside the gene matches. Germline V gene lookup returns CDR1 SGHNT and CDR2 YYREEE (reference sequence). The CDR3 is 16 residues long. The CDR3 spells CASSLGTSGTGGTQYF. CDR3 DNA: TGTGCCAGCAGCTTGGGGACTAGCGGGACCGGGGGGACCCAGTACTTC.

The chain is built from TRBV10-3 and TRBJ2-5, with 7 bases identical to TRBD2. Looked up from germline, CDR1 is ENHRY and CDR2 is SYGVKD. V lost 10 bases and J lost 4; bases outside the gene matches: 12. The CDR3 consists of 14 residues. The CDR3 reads CATLPAGVRETQYF. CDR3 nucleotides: TGTGCCACCCTACCGGCGGGAGTTCGAGAGACCCAGTACTTC.

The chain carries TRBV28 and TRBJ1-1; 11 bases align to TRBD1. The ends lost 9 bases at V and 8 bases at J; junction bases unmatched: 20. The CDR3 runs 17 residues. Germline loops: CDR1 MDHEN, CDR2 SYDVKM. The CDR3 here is CASYSGQGAGVLGEAFF. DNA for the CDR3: TGTGCCAGTTATTCCGGACAGGGGGCCGGAGTTTTAGGCGAAGCTTTCTTT.

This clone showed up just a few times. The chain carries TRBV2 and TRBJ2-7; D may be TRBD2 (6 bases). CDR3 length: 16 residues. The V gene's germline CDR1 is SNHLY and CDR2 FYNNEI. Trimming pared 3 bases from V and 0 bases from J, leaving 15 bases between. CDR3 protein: CASSDWGGTDSYEQYF. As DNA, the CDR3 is TGTGCCAGCAGTGACTGGGGAGGAACGGACTCCTACGAGCAGTACTTC. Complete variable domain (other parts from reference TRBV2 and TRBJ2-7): EPEVTQTPSHQVTQMGQEVILRCVPISNHLYFYWYRQILGQKVEFLVSFYNNEISEKSEIFDDQFSVERPDGSNFTLKIRSTKLEDSAMYFCASSDWGGTDSYEQYFGPGTRLTVT.

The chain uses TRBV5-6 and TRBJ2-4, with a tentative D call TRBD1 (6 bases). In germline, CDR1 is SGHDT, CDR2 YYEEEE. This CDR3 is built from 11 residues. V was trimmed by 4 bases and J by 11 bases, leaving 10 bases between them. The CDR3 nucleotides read TGTGCCAGCAGCGACCAGGGGTTTCAGTACTTC. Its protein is CASSDQGFQYF.

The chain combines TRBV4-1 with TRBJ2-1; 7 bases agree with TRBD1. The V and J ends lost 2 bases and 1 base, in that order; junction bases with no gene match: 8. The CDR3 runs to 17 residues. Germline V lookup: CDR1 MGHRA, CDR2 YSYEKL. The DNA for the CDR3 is TGCGCCAGCAGCCAACCTACCAGGGGGTCGTCCTACAATGAGCAGTTCTTC. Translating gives CASSQPTRGSSYNEQFF.

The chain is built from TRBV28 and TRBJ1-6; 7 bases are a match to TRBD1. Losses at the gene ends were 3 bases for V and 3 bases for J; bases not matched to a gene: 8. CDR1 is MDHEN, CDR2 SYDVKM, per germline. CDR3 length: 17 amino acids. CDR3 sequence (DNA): TGTGCCAGCAGTTTCTACTGGACAGGAGGCTATAATTCACCCCTCCACTTT. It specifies CASSFYWTGGYNSPLHF.

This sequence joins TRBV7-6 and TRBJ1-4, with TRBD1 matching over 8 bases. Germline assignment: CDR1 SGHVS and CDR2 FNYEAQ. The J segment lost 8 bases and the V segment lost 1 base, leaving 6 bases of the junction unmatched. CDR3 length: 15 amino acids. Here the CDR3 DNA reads TGTGCCAGCAGCTTAGGGACAGGGAGAAACGAAAAACTGTTTTTT. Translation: CASSLGTGRNEKLFF.

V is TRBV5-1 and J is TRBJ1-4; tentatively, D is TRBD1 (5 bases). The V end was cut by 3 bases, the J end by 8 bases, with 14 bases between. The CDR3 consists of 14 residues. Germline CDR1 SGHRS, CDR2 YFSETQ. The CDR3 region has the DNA TGCGCCAGCAGCTGGGGCCTCGGAGGGGAAAAACTGTTTTTT. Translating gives CASSWGLGGEKLFF.

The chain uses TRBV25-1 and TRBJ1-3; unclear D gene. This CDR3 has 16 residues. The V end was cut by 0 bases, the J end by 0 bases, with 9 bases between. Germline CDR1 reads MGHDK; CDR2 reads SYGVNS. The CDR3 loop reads CASSEYGLYSGNTIYF. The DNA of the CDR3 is TGTGCCAGCAGTGAATATGGGCTTTACTCTGGAAACACCATATATTTT.

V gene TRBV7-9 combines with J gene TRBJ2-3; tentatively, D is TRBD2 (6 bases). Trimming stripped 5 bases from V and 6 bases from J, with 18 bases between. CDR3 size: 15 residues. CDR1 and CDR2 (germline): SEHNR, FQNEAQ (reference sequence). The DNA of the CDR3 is TGTGCCAGCAGCCCCCCCAAGCGGGCGCCGGATACGCAGTATTTT. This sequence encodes CASSPPKRAPDTQYF.